This T cell receptor (beta chain) comes out of a study of T cell repertoires in cytomegalovirus infection. V dropped 1 base and J dropped 7 bases, with 16 bases sitting between them. The germline gives CDR1 SEHNR, CDR2 FQNEAQ (reference sequence). The CDR3 runs to 15 residues. MiXCR, run by TCRdb on the reads, gives a single entry per CDR3 protein. The sample lists fewer than 150,000 distinct CDR3 sequences; around 31% were seen once. This clonotype has only a few counts. No antigen is known for it. This TCR came from a human donor in good health (CMV status not recorded). Some clones in this sample may be carry-over from other donors' samples. The sample consisted of CD8+ T cells from cultured PBMCs, taken from culture after CMV antigen stimulation. The V gene is TRBV7-9, the J gene TRBJ2-5; D perhaps matches TRBD1 (5 bases). For the CDR3, the DNA is TGTGCCAGCAGCTTAGGGGGCTTGGCCTCCTTGACCCAGTACTTC. It yields the protein CASSLGGLASLTQYF.